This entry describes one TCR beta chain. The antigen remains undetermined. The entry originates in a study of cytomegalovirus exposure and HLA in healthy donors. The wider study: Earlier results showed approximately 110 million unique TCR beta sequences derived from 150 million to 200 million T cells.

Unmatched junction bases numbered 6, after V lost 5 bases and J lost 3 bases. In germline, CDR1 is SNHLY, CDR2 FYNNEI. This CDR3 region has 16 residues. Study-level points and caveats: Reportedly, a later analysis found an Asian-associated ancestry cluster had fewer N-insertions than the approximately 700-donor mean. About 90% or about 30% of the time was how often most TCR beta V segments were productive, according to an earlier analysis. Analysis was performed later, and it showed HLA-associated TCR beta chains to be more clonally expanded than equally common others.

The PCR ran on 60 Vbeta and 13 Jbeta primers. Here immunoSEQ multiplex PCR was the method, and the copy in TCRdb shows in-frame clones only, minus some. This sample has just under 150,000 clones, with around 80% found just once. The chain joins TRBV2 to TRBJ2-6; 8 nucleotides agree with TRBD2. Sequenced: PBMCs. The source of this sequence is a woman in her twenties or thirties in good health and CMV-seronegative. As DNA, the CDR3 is TGTGCCAGCAGTAGTGGACTAGCCGGTGGGGCCAACGTCCTGACTTTC. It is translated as CASSSGLAGGANVLTF.